This is a list of T cell receptor beta chains from one sample in a study of blood T cell repertoires in COVID-19. The data were produced by immunoSEQ multiplex PCR, yet TCRdb's version contains in-frame clones alone and is incomplete. The sample shows 150,000 or so clones, 85% to 95% of them seen only once. Sequencing input: peripheral blood. Receptors were obtained from a woman between 55 and 75 years old with COVID-19, enrolled during active disease. Each CDR3 is given with its conserved first and last residue. The D gene is left open where the match is weak. Some rows mark clone size as missing; the rest say once, few, many or name a class of expanded clone.

j_gene,abundance,v_gene,d_gene,CDR3aa,CDR3nt
TRBJ1-1,NA,TRBV29-1,NA,CSVGAGNTEAFF,TGCAGCGTTGGTGCCGGGAACACTGAAGCTTTCTTT
TRBJ1-2,NA,TRBV24-1,TRBD1,CATSATGVWGGYTF,TGTGCCACCAGCGCTACAGGGGTTTGGGGTGGCTACACCTTC
TRBJ1-4,NA,TRBV6-5,NA,CASSNRVPEEKLFF,TGTGCCAGCAGTAACAGGGTTCCCGAGGAAAAACTGTTTTTT
TRBJ1-4,NA,TRBV7-9,NA,CASSLGQINEKLFF,TGTGCCAGCAGCCTCGGACAGATAAATGAAAAACTGTTTTTT
TRBJ1-2,NA,TRBV2,NA,CASSEALGNYGYTF,TGTGCCAGCAGCGAAGCGCTCGGTAACTATGGCTACACCTTC
TRBJ1-2,NA,TRBV6-2/TRBV6-3,NA,CASSRDLIYGYTF,TGTGCCAGCAGCCGAGATCTAATCTATGGCTACACCTTC
TRBJ1-3,NA,TRBV9,NA,CASSVFADSGNTIYF,TGTGCCAGCAGCGTATTTGCGGACTCTGGAAACACCATATATTTT
TRBJ2-2,NA,TRBV10-3,NA,CAISVGLDTGELFF,TGTGCCATCAGTGTGGGGCTAGACACCGGGGAGCTGTTTTTT
TRBJ2-7,NA,TRBV5-6,TRBD2,CASSLHGGVWDEQYF,TGTGCCAGCAGCTTACACGGGGGGGTCTGGGACGAGCAGTACTTC
TRBJ1-4,NA,TRBV18,TRBD1,CASSHGTGWDEKLFF,TGTGCCAGCTCACACGGGACAGGGTGGGACGAAAAACTGTTTTTT
TRBJ2-3,NA,TRBV9,NA,CASSPMRASTDTQYF,TGTGCCAGCAGTCCCATGAGGGCTAGCACAGATACGCAGTATTTT
TRBJ2-2,NA,TRBV5-1,TRBD2,CASSSELATNTGELFF,TGCGCCAGCAGCTCGGAACTAGCGACGAACACCGGGGAGCTGTTTTTT
TRBJ1-2,NA,TRBV2,NA,CASSVQGDYGYTF,TGTGCCAGCAGTGTACAGGGAGATTATGGCTACACCTTC
TRBJ2-5,few,TRBV4-2,TRBD2,CASSQDEGSSGGPQYF,TGTGCCAGCAGCCAAGACGAAGGGTCTAGCGGGGGCCCGCAGTACTTC
TRBJ2-1,NA,TRBV6-1,TRBD2,CASSEWIGGGRDEQFF,TGTGCCAGCAGTGAATGGATTGGCGGGGGGCGCGATGAGCAGTTCTTC
TRBJ1-1,NA,TRBV6-5,TRBD1,CASSYRPGTGGSEAFF,TGTGCCAGCAGTTACCGCCCCGGGACAGGGGGATCTGAAGCTTTCTTT
TRBJ2-5,NA,TRBV7-9,TRBD1,CASSLKGAEETQYF,TGTGCCAGCAGCTTAAAGGGGGCTGAAGAGACCCAGTACTTC
TRBJ2-2,NA,TRBV6-5,NA,CASSTVTGELFF,TGTGCCAGCAGTACTGTTACCGGGGAGCTGTTTTTT
TRBJ2-1,NA,TRBV4-2,NA,CASSQDLPDFVGVNEQFF,TGTGCCAGCAGCCAAGATCTCCCGGATTTTGTTGGAGTCAATGAGCAGTTCTTC
TRBJ2-1,NA,TRBV7-8,NA,CASSLRRGGNEQFF,TGTGCCAGCAGCTTACGTCGAGGGGGCAATGAGCAGTTCTTC
TRBJ1-1,NA,TRBV15,NA,CATSRLGRVTEAFF,TGTGCCACCAGCAGACTGGGCAGGGTTACTGAAGCTTTCTTT
TRBJ1-3,NA,TRBV30,TRBD1,CAWNRDRGGGNTIYF,TGTGCCTGGAACCGGGACAGGGGGGGTGGAAACACCATATATTTT